One sample yielded the 29 T cell receptor beta chains listed below, sequenced in a study of shared clonotypes between healthy human individuals (dated by TCRdb to about 2020). The library was made by the immunoSEQ multiplex PCR assay. TCRdb holds this immuneACCESS table with in-frame rearrangements only. Some clones are missing; in checked studies, unresolved V genes explain under half, and the rest has no known cause. The sample contains some 580,000 clones, roughly 97% of them found a single time. The leading ten clones occupy roughly 0.055% of the sample. Sequencing used naive CD4+ T cells sorted from blood. The sample's cell subset or site label, decoded: CD45RA+ positively selected. The source of these receptors is a woman in her twenties or thirties in good health.

The chain employs TRBV27 and TRBJ1-3; D call uncertain. CDR3 length: 15 amino acids. Trimming left V 3 bases short and J 4 bases short, with 13 bases between. The germline gives CDR1 MNHEY, CDR2 SMNVEV (reference sequence). The CDR3 region is CASSFMGGEGNTIYF. CDR3 coding DNA: TGTGCCAGCAGTTTCATGGGAGGAGAGGGAAACACCATATATTTT.

V gene TRBV28 combines with J gene TRBJ2-7; D ambiguous. The V gene's germline CDR1 is MDHEN and CDR2 SYDVKM. V lost 1 base to trimming and J lost 0 bases, with 7 bases between them. The CDR3 extends over 14 amino acids. CDR3 sequence: CASSLYLLSYEQYF. CDR3 coding DNA: TGTGCCAGCAGTTTATATTTACTCTCCTACGAGCAGTACTTC.

This chain connects TRBV7-9 to TRBJ2-3; 9 nucleotides align to TRBD1. The length of the CDR3 is 16 residues. The germline V gene encodes CDR1 SEHNR and CDR2 FQNEAQ (reference sequence). The V segment lost 4 bases and the J segment 0 bases; nucleotides outside the gene matches: 5. The CDR3 protein is CASSSNRGPSTDTQYF. The CDR3 DNA reads as TGTGCCAGCAGCTCGAACAGGGGGCCAAGCACAGATACGCAGTATTTT.

V is TRBV7-8 and J is TRBJ2-2; perhaps TRBD1 as D (6 bases). Deletions cut 6 bases from V and 7 bases from J, with 12 bases between. Germline loops: CDR1 SGHVS, CDR2 FQNEAQ. The CDR3 length is 13 residues. CDR3 amino acids: CASRQGSGGELFF. The CDR3 DNA follows: TGTGCCAGCAGACAGGGATCAGGCGGGGAGCTGTTTTTT.

The rearrangement uses TRBV21-1 and TRBJ2-7; the table's D gene call, TRBD2, was not cross checked with the DNA. TRBV21-1 is a documented pseudogene. CDR3 size: 21 residues. This CDR3 reads CASSKKKGLPLRVEPSVEQYF. CDR3 nucleotide sequence: TGTGCCAGCAGCAAAAAAAAAGGACTACCACTAAGGGTAGAGCCTAGTGTGGAGCAGTACTTC.

This chain joins TRBV27 and TRBJ2-6; D is undetermined. Trimming removed 5 bases at V and 7 bases at J, with 12 bases between. The CDR3 has 14 amino acids. Germline lookup yields CDR1 MNHEY and CDR2 SMNVEV (reference sequence). The CDR3 DNA reads TGTGCCAGCAGTCCCGCAGGTAGCGCCAACGTCCTGACTTTC. Encoded protein: CASSPAGSANVLTF.

The V call is TRBV5-4, the J call TRBJ2-2; a possible D gene is TRBD2 (6 bases). This CDR3 comprises 15 residues. Germline CDR1 SGHNT, CDR2 YYREEE (reference sequence). The V end was cut by 4 bases, the J end by 5 bases, with 15 bases between. CDR3 loop: CASSRGGPRTGELFF. The DNA for the CDR3 is TGTGCCAGCAGCCGTGGAGGGCCGCGTACCGGGGAGCTGTTTTTT.

The chain links TRBV19 to TRBJ2-3, with 8 bases aligning to TRBD2. V dropped 7 bases and J dropped 5; count of bases not matched to a gene: 11. The CDR3 loop spans 15 amino acids. Germline V lookup: CDR1 LNHDA, CDR2 SQIVND (reference sequence). The CDR3 DNA reads TGTGCCAGTACCCACCCCGGACTAGCAAAAGATACGCAGTATTTT. As protein: CASTHPGLAKDTQYF. Full variable domain (rest looked up from reference TRBV19 and TRBJ2-3): DGGITQSPKYLFRKEGQNVTLSCEQNLNHDAMYWYRQDPGQGLRLIYYSQIVNDFQKGDIAEGYSVSREKKESFPLTVTSAQKNPTAFYLCASTHPGLAKDTQYFGPGTRLTVL.

The rearrangement links TRBV28 to TRBJ1-5; maybe TRBD1 (5 bases). CDR1 is MDHEN, CDR2 SYDVKM, per germline. Trimming left V 7 bases short and J 7 bases short, with 26 bases between. The CDR3 has 17 amino acids. CDR3 sequence (DNA): TGTGCCAGCACCTTAAGTTCTTGGTCGGCAGGGCGCCAGCCCCAGCATTTT. This gives the protein CASTLSSWSAGRQPQHF. The variable domain in full, completed from reference TRBV28 and TRBJ1-5, reads DVKVTQSSRYLVKRTGEKVFLECVQDMDHENMFWYRQDPGLGLRLIYFSYDVKMKEKGDIPEGYSVSREKKERFSLILESASTNQTSMYLCASTLSSWSAGRQPQHFGDGTRLSIL.

The rearrangement joins TRBV6-6 to TRBJ2-3, with TRBD2 identical over 11 bases. J lost 7 bases, V lost 5 bases, and 11 bases had no gene match. The CDR3 contains 16 residues. Germline V gene lookup returns CDR1 MNHNY and CDR2 SVGAGI (reference sequence). The CDR3 DNA sequence: TGTGCCAGCAGTCGGACACTAGCGGGAGCCGTTTATACGCAGTATTTT. This translates into CASSRTLAGAVYTQYF.

The V and J genes are TRBV6-1 and TRBJ2-7, with a weak D call TRBD1 (5 bases). The CDR3 contains 11 residues. Trimming pared 1 base from V and 11 bases from J, leaving 9 bases between. The germline V gene has CDR1 MNHNS and CDR2 SASEGT. The CDR3, as DNA: TGTGCCAGCAGTGAAGAATTACAGGAGTACTTC. It encodes CASSEELQEYF.

The rearrangement joins TRBV28 to TRBJ1-6; D not resolved. Germline assignment: CDR1 MDHEN and CDR2 SYDVKM. The CDR3 is made up of 12 amino acids. Trimming left V 6 bases short and J 13 bases short, with 13 bases between. The DNA for the CDR3 is TGTGCCAGCAGCCCTTTCATGGACCCCCTCCACTTT. It is translated as CASSPFMDPLHF.

This rearrangement joins TRBV28 to TRBJ2-2; TRBD2 might be the D (5 bases). The V gene's germline CDR1 is MDHEN and CDR2 SYDVKM. Trimming took off 7 bases at V and 2 bases at J, with 8 bases between the two ends. The CDR3 runs 13 residues. The CDR3: CASIAFNTGELFF. For the CDR3, the DNA is TGTGCCAGCATAGCGTTTAACACCGGGGAGCTGTTTTTT.

The chain carries TRBV29-1 and TRBJ2-7; D is undetermined. The V and J ends lost 5 bases and 0 bases respectively, with 11 bases between them. From germline, CDR1 is SQVTM and CDR2 ANQGSEA. This CDR3 contains 13 residues. CDR3 in amino acids: CSVRPMPSYEQYF. CDR3 bases: TGCAGCGTTCGCCCCATGCCCTCCTACGAGCAGTACTTC.

CDR3 bases: TGTGCCAGCAGTGAAGCGGGCCGACTAGTCTACGAGCAGTACTTC. Its translation is CASSEAGRLVYEQYF. The chain uses TRBV6-1 and TRBJ2-7, with D possibly being TRBD2 (6 bases). Looked up from germline, CDR1 is MNHNS and CDR2 is SASEGT. The V end lost 0 bases, the J end lost 3 bases, and 12 bases lay between the germline ends. This CDR3 is built from 15 residues.

This chain joins TRBV7-9 and TRBJ2-7, with no clear D. The CDR3 is 14 amino acids. Germline CDR1 and CDR2: SEHNR and FQNEAQ (reference sequence). V was cut by 2 bases and J by 3 bases, with 11 bases left in between. The CDR3: CASSLSSLNYEQYF. The CDR3, as DNA: TGTGCCAGCAGCTTATCCAGTCTAAACTACGAGCAGTACTTC. The full variable domain, rest sourced from reference TRBV7-9 and TRBJ2-7, is DTGVSQNPRHKITKRGQNVTFRCDPISEHNRLYWYRQTLGQGPEFLTYFQNEAQLEKSRLLSDRFSAERPKGSFSTLEIQRTEQGDSAMYLCASSLSSLNYEQYFGPGTRLTVT.

The chain employs TRBV2 and TRBJ1-5; D is undetermined. Germline V gene sequence: CDR1 SNHLY, CDR2 FYNNEI. The CDR3 extends over 13 amino acids. Between the trimmed V and J ends, which lost 5 bases and 3 bases, there was a span of 8 bases. The CDR3 sequence: CASSSGNNQPQHF. The CDR3 bases are TGTGCCAGCAGTTCTGGGAACAATCAGCCCCAGCATTTT.

The rearrangement links TRBV7-9 to TRBJ2-7; D is unresolved. The CDR3 has 16 amino acids. Trimming stripped 5 bases from V and 0 bases from J, with 17 bases between. Germline V gene lookup returns CDR1 SEHNR and CDR2 FQNEAQ (reference sequence). As DNA, the CDR3 is TGTGCCAGCAGCGGTCGATCACACTCAGACTCCTACGAGCAGTACTTC. It yields the protein CASSGRSHSDSYEQYF.

This chain uses TRBV2 with TRBJ1-1, with 8 positions matching TRBD1. In germline, CDR1 is SNHLY, CDR2 FYNNEI. Trimming at V came to 6 bases and at J to 1 base, leaving 10 bases not matched to a gene. The CDR3 spans 16 residues. The chain's CDR3 is CASRDETGAGNTEAFF. The CDR3 DNA reads TGTGCCAGCAGGGACGAGACAGGGGCAGGGAACACTGAAGCTTTCTTT.

The rearrangement joins TRBV10-1 to TRBJ2-5, with D perhaps matching TRBD2 (5 bases). The CDR3 consists of 15 residues. V lost 3 bases and J lost 1, with 12 bases in between. Germline V CDR1 and CDR2: WNHNN, SYGVQD (reference sequence). The CDR3 protein is CASSEGSEGQETQYF. DNA of the CDR3: TGCGCCAGCAGTGAAGGCAGTGAGGGCCAAGAGACCCAGTACTTC.

The gene calls are TRBV28 and TRBJ2-3; D gene unclear. CDR3 length: 14 residues. Germline V gene data show CDR1 as MDHEN and CDR2 as SYDVKM. Trimming pared 5 bases from V and 7 bases from J, leaving 16 bases between. The CDR3 sequence: CASSLGPNSHTQYF. The DNA of the CDR3 is TGTGCCAGCAGTCTGGGCCCTAACTCACATACGCAGTATTTT.

The chain links TRBV19 to TRBJ2-1; 12 bases fit TRBD2. The CDR3 extends over 16 amino acids. V shed 3 bases, J shed 4 bases, and the junction held 4 bases outside the gene matches. Germline V gene lookup returns CDR1 LNHDA and CDR2 SQIVND (reference sequence). The CDR3 DNA reads as TGTGCCAGTAGTATCGCTAGCGGGAGGGCTTACAATGAGCAGTTCTTC. It specifies CASSIASGRAYNEQFF.

The chain is built from TRBV7-9 and TRBJ2-2, with D perhaps TRBD2 (7 bases). This CDR3 contains 15 residues. Germline CDR1 is SEHNR and CDR2 is FQNEAQ (reference sequence). Trimming took off 5 bases at V and 2 bases at J, with 12 bases between the two ends. The CDR3 nucleotides are TGTGCCAGCAGCCCCGGGGGGCCCAACACCGGGGAGCTGTTTTTT. It encodes CASSPGGPNTGELFF.

The rearrangement joins TRBV7-6 to TRBJ2-7, with 9 bases fitting TRBD2. The CDR3 consists of 18 residues. The V segment lost 1 base and the J segment 1 base; nucleotides outside the gene matches: 11. Looked up from germline, CDR1 is SGHVS and CDR2 is FNYEAQ. CDR3 loop: CASSLVMKSGRISYEQYF. CDR3 coding DNA: TGTGCCAGCAGCTTAGTTATGAAAAGCGGGAGGATATCCTACGAGCAGTACTTC.

V and J are TRBV5-5 and TRBJ2-5; D remains ambiguous. Germline CDR1 and CDR2: SGHKS and YYEKEE (reference sequence). Trimming pared 4 bases from V and 2 bases from J, leaving 6 bases between. The CDR3 sequence is 12 residues long. The CDR3 region has the DNA TGTGCCAGCAGCAGATTACAAGAGACCCAGTACTTC. Translated, it gives CASSRLQETQYF. The full variable domain, with the rest looked up from reference TRBV5-5 and TRBJ2-5, is DAGVTQSPTHLIKTRGQQVTLRCSPISGHKSVSWYQQVLGQGPQFIFQYYEKEERGRGNFPDRFSARQFPNYSSELNVNALLLGDSALYLCASSRLQETQYFGPGTRLLVL.

The rearrangement links TRBV7-8 to TRBJ2-2; 14 bases map to TRBD2. Germline lookup yields CDR1 SGHVS and CDR2 FQNEAQ. V shed 6 bases, J shed 4 bases, and the junction held 7 bases outside the gene matches. This CDR3 comprises 17 residues. CDR3 sequence: CASSHGTSGRGTGELFF. CDR3 DNA: TGTGCCAGCAGTCACGGGACTAGCGGGAGAGGCACCGGGGAGCTGTTTTTT.

The rearrangement joins TRBV30 to TRBJ1-2; no clear D. CDR1 and CDR2 (germline): GTSNPN, SVGIG (reference sequence). The V end was cut by 3 bases, the J end by 1 base, with 9 bases between. The CDR3 runs to 13 residues. DNA for the CDR3: TGTGCCTGGAGGGGTGGCAGTAACTATGGCTACACCTTC. Encoded protein: CAWRGGSNYGYTF. The complete variable domain, with remaining parts taken from reference TRBV30 and TRBJ1-2, reads SQTIHQWPATLVQPVGSPLSLECTVEGTSNPNLYWYRQAAGRGLQLLFYSVGIGQISSEVPQNLSASRPQDRQFILSSKKLLLSDSGFYLCAWRGGSNYGYTFGSGTRLTVV.

The chain links TRBV27 to TRBJ2-7; D is perhaps TRBD1 (5 bases). Germline CDR1 and CDR2: MNHEY and SMNVEV (reference sequence). The V and J ends lost 6 bases and 3 bases respectively, with 12 bases between them. The CDR3 runs 13 residues. The CDR3 DNA reads as TGTGCCAGCAGCTTAAGGGGCGGCTACGAGCAGTACTTC. Translating gives CASSLRGGYEQYF.

V usage is TRBV19 and J usage is TRBJ2-7; no firm D call. The CDR3 consists of 14 residues. V was clipped by 4 bases and J by 2 bases, with 12 bases between them. From germline, CDR1 is LNHDA and CDR2 SQIVND (reference sequence). This CDR3 reads CASSKAAEAYEQYF. In DNA form, the CDR3 reads TGTGCCAGTAGTAAGGCGGCCGAAGCCTACGAGCAGTACTTC. Complete variable domain (other parts from reference TRBV19 and TRBJ2-7): DGGITQSPKYLFRKEGQNVTLSCEQNLNHDAMYWYRQDPGQGLRLIYYSQIVNDFQKGDIAEGYSVSREKKESFPLTVTSAQKNPTAFYLCASSKAAEAYEQYFGPGTRLTVT.